There are a few counts of the clone carrying this T cell receptor (beta chain). The antigen remains unidentified. A single base separates this from a much larger clone, so it may be a read error. The sample comes from a study of CD8+ T cells in alopecia areata. Study background: Treated individuals took tofacitinib by mouth, 5 to 10 mg twice daily.

Germline assignment: CDR1 MNHEY and CDR2 SVGAGI. This CDR3 has 13 amino acids. V shed 8 bases, J shed 4 bases, and the junction held 5 bases outside the gene matches. Study-wide results and limits: Between patients, shared TCR sequences were less clear than in mice. This was possibly due in part to HLA diversity in the patient population.

Reverse transcribed after extraction, RNA yielded cDNA as the sequencing template. Assay: immunoSEQ multiplex PCR; the TCRdb copy retains only in-frame clones and omits some. The sample contains hundreds of thousands of clones, more than 45% of which appear only once. Sample: CD4+ T cells sorted from blood, taken at week 0. The V call is TRBV6-5, the J call TRBJ1-1, with 9 bases aligning to TRBD1. This receptor was obtained from a human donor with alopecia areata. The CDR3, as DNA: TGTGCCAGCTGGGTGACAGGGGGCACTGAAGCTTTCTTT. Translation gives CASWVTGGTEAFF.